Below, 4 T cell receptor beta chains from the same sample are listed, as sequenced in a study of T-cell reconstitution after alpha-beta-depleted transplantation in children (dated by TCRdb to 2016 to 2018). The library relied on PCR. Sequencer: Illumina HiSeq 2500. To normalize quantification of the TCRbeta repertoire, the TCR libraries were built with molecular barcoding that relied on unique molecular identifiers. Clones were called with MiXCR by TCRdb after fastp trimmed the public reads at Q25, and only in-frame beta chains were retained. Duplicate CDR3 protein sequences are folded into a single record with the most common DNA and genes. In this sample the table shows around 370,000 distinct CDR3 sequences, approximately 10% of which occur a single time. The ten most abundant clones make up more than 2% of the sample. Source: PBMCs from the stem cell graft donor, taken from the stem cell graft. Receptor source: a human donor who donated a stem cell graft to a child with acute lymphoblastic leukemia.

The sample holds a few counts of this clonotype. V is TRBV7-2 and J is TRBJ2-7; either TRBD1 or TRBD2 may supply D (6 bases each). V lost 1 base and J 2 bases, leaving 12 bases between the germline ends. The CDR3 consists of 15 residues. Germline V lookup: CDR1 SGHTA, CDR2 FQGNSA. CDR3 sequence (DNA): TGTGCCAGCAGCTTAGATGGGGGGCTGACCTACGAGCAGTACTTC. Protein: CASSLDGGLTYEQYF.

The V gene is TRBV12-5, the J gene TRBJ2-1, with TRBD2 matching 10 bases. Germline loops: CDR1 LGHNT, CDR2 FRNRAP. The CDR3 is made up of 15 amino acids. J gave up 7 bases and V 1 base, and 4 bases lay outside the gene matches. The CDR3 coding sequence is TGTGCTAGTGGTTTGGGTGGACTAGCGGAAAATGAGCAGTTCTTC. As protein: CASGLGGLAENEQFF. Together with reference TRBV12-5 and TRBJ2-1, the CDR3 gives the full variable domain: DARVTQTPRHKVTEMGQEVTMRCQPILGHNTVFWYRQTMMQGLELLAYFRNRAPLDDSGMPKDRFSAEMPDATLATLKIQPSEPRDSAVYFCASGLGGLAENEQFFGPGTRLTVL.

This clonotype was picked up a small number of times. A junction end diverges from the germline sequence, so it may reflect a read error. The chain links TRBV4-1 to TRBJ2-2; D is uncertain. Germline V gives CDR1 MGHRA, CDR2 YSYEKL. The CDR3 covers 15 residues. As DNA, the CDR3 is TGCGCCAGCACCCAACTGGCTGTGAACACCGGGGAGCTGTTTTTT. Its protein is CASTQLAVNTGELFF.

The chain is built from TRBV11-2 and TRBJ2-1; TRBD2 matches at 10 bases. The J segment lost 0 bases and the V segment lost 0 bases, leaving 11 bases of the junction unmatched. Germline CDR1 and CDR2: SGHAT and FQNNGV. The CDR3 has 20 amino acids. The CDR3: CASSLEVWRAGGSSYNEQFF. The CDR3 DNA reads as TGTGCCAGCAGCTTAGAGGTCTGGCGAGCGGGAGGGAGCTCCTACAATGAGCAGTTCTTC. Full variable domain (remainder filled in from reference TRBV11-2 and TRBJ2-1): EAGVAQSPRYKIIEKRQSVAFWCNPISGHATLYWYQQILGQGPKLLIQFQNNGVVDDSQLPKDRFSAERLKGVDSTLKIQPAKLEDSAVYLCASSLEVWRAGGSSYNEQFFGPGTRLTVL.